The clone carrying this T cell receptor beta chain was picked up one time. CDR1 is SGHDT, CDR2 YYEEEE, per germline. There are 16 residues in the CDR3. V dropped 4 bases and J dropped 2; count of bases not matched to a gene: 10. The data belong to a study of blood T cell repertoires in COVID-19. TCRdb's copy holds only in-frame clones and misses some; the assay was immunoSEQ multiplex PCR. This table has some 110,000 clones, approximately 90% appearing once. This TCR came from a human donor with active COVID-19. The donor label of this sample is uncertain. The sequencing input was peripheral blood. This chain links TRBV5-6 with TRBJ2-3, with TRBD2 identical over 7 bases. Here the CDR3 DNA reads TGTGCCAGCAGCCCGATGGGGCGGGGGTCCACAGATACGCAGTATTTT. This translates into CASSPMGRGSTDTQYF.